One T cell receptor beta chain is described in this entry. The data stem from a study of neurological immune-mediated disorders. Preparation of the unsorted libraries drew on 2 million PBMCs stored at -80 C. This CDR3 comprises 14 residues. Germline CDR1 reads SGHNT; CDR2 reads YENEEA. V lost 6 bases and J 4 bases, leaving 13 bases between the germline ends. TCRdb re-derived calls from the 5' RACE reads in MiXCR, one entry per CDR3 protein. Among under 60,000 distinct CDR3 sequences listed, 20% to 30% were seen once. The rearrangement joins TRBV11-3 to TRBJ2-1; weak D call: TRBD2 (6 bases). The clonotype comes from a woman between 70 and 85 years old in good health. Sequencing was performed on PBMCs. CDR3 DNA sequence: TGTGCCAGCAGTTCGGCGGGGAGTTACAATGAGCAGTTCTTC. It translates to CASSSAGSYNEQFF.